This T cell receptor (beta chain) was identified during a study of lymphopenia after photon versus proton radiotherapy (dated by TCRdb to between 2018 and 2021). The study in broad terms: The study compared the immunological effects of photon versus proton radiation therapy in patients with gastrointestinal tumors who developed high-grade lymphopenia. The cohort included about 18 patients with gastrointestinal tumors who developed lymphopenia after receiving either photon or proton therapy. The study was designed to characterize how the impact on the immune system differs between the two radiation modalities. What the authors observed across the whole study: During treatment, patients who received proton therapy stayed relatively stable, whereas patients who received photon therapy lost naive T cells and TCR diversity and gained effector/memory populations. Across the cohort, among patients who died, a greater drop in TCR diversity after the nadir was inversely correlated with overall survival time. The survival association was examined only in patients who died, and the authors described better survival with proton therapy as a possibility, not as a demonstrated result. Once the lymphocyte count had reached its nadir, the repertoires of photon-treated patients showed oligoclonal expansion, particularly of CD8+ Temra cells, and this expansion drove the decline in diversity.

Library construction relied on the immunoSEQ multiplex PCR assay. Deep sequencing of rearranged TCR beta loci, alongside multiparametric flow cytometry, was used to profile T cell repertoires. The immuneACCESS repertoire file appears here via TCRdb, limited to in-frame rearrangements. These files lack a portion of the clones; in checked studies, under half of the deficit traces to unresolved V genes, and the cause of the others is not known. The sample records 20,000 to 25,000 clones, about nine tenths of which are singletons. The ten largest clones represent more than 8% of the sample. Only one count was recorded for this clone. Its cognate antigen has yet to be identified. No much larger clone exists at a distance of one base, and base qualities are not known. V loses 4 bases, J loses 0 bases, and the germline ends lie 13 bases apart. The CDR3 runs 17 residues from the cysteine to the phenylalanine. Just the 51-base CDR3 DNA is kept, in frame starting at base 1. The germline V gene supplies CDR1 MDHEN and CDR2 SYDVKM.

Recombination linked TRBV28 to TRBJ1-6; 6 matching bases give a weak D call of TRBD1. The source is a woman aged 65 to 85 with pancreatic cancer. Some clones in this sample may be carry-over from other donors' samples. Sequenced here: peripheral blood, sampled from a patient treated with proton-based radiotherapy. At the DNA level, the sequence is TGTGCCAGCAGTTCCAGGGGCCCCGGCTCCTATAATTCACCCCTCCACTTT. It is translated as CASSSRGPGSYNSPLHF.